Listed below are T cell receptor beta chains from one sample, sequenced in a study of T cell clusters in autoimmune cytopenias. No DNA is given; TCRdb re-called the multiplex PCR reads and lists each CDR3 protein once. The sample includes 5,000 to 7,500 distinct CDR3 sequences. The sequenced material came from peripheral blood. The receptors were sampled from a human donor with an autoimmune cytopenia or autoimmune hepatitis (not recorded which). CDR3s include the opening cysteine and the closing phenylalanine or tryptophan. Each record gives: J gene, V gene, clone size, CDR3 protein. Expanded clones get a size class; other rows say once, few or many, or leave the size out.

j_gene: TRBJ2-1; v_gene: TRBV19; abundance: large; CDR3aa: CASSISVANEQFF
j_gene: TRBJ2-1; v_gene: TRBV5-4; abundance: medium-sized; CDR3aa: CASSLAPDSPYNEQFF
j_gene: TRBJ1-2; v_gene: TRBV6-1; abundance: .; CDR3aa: CASSEMNAYYGYTF
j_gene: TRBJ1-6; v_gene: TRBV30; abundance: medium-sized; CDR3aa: CAWSRTGVPLHF
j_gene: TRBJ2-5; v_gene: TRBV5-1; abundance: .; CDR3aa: CASSLLTGEETQYF
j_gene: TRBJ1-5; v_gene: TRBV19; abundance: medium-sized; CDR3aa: CASRYSNQPQHF
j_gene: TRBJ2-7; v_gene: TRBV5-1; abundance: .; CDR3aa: CASSLVGPAGGYEQYF
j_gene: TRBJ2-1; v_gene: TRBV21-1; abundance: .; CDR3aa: CASSKEAAYNEQFF
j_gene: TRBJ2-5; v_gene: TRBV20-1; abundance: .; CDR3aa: CSARGQQETQYF
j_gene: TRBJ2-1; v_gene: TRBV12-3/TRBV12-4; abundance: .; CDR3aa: CASKGSTYNEQFF
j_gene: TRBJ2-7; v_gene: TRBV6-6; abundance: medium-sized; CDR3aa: CASSLPGRYEQYF
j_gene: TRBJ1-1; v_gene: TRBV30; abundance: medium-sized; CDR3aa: CAWRGGVNTEAFF
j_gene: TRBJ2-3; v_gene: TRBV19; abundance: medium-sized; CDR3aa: CASSTHHDRLTDTQYF
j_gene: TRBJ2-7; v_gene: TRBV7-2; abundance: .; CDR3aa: CASRILPGTVYEQYF
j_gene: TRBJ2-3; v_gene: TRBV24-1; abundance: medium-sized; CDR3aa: CATSDAGLAGTDTQYF
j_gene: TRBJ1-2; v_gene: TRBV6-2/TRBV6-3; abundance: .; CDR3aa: CASSYADRIYGYTF
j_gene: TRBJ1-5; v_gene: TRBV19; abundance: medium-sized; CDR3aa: CASTAGRYSNQPQHF
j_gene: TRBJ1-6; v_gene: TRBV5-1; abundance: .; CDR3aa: CASSDQGGTYSPLHF
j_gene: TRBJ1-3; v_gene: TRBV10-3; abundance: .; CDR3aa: CAISDMLGNTIYF
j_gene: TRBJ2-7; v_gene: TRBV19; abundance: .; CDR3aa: CASSMGTPSYEQYF
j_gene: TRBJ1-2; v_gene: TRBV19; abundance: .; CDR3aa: CASSIVSQGDYGYTF
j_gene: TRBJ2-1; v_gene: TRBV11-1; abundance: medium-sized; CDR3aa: CASSRDRDNEQFF